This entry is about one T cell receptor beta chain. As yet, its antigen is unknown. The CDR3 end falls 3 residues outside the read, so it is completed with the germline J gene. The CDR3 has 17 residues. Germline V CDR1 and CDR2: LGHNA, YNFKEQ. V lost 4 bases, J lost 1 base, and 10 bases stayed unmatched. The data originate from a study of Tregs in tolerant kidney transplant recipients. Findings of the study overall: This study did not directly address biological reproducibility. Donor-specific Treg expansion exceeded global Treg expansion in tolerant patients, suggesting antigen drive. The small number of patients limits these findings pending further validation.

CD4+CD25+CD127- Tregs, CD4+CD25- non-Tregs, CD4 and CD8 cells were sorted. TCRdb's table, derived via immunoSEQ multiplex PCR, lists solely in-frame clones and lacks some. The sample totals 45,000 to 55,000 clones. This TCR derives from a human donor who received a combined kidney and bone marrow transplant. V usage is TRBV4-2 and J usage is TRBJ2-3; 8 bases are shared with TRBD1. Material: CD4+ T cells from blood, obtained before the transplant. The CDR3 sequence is CASSPDDRGYGTDTQYF. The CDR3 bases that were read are TGTGCCAGCAGCCCCGACGACAGGGGATACGGCACAGATACG.